This T cell receptor beta chain was obtained from a study of prognosis after radiotherapy for stage I lung cancer. Study details: Histologically, the tumors comprised squamous cell carcinoma in over five patients and adenocarcinoma in approximately twelve. Therapy given concurrently with stereotactic body radiotherapy reached no patient.

The CDR3 has 13 residues. Germline V lookup: CDR1 SGDLS, CDR2 YYNGEE. V lost 0 bases and J lost 8; bases outside the gene matches: 2. Genomic DNA was subjected to two-round multiplex PCR for amplification of TCR beta CDR3. For every TRBV and TRBJ gene, a specific primer was used in first-round PCR. TCRdb reanalysed the multiplex PCR reads using MiXCR and keeps one entry per CDR3 protein. Among more than 25,000 distinct CDR3 sequences listed, about 32% were seen once. General observations from the study: After stereotactic body radiation therapy, unique TCR clone counts dropped from a median of 10,088 to 6,861. Shannon entropy after stereotactic body radiation therapy was lower in patients who developed distant metastases.

In its sample, this clonotype was seen many times. Its specificity is not known. This chain connects TRBV9 to TRBJ2-7; 10 bases map to TRBD2. The source material was PBMCs, sampled before or after stereotactic body radiation therapy (not recorded which). The receptor was derived from a donor over 45 with non-small cell lung cancer. The CDR3 DNA reads as TGTGCCAGCAGCGTAGTAGCGGGGGGCAAGCAGTACTTC. Its protein product is CASSVVAGGKQYF.